This T cell receptor (beta chain) was identified during a study of blood T cell repertoires in COVID-19 (dated by TCRdb to the early 2020s). With respect to the entire study: The collaborator samples originated in the United States, Italy and Spain and spanned the acute and convalescent phases of COVID-19. The material from the prospective study consisted of cDNA or gDNA derived from T cells, B-cell-depleted T cells, or PBMCs. Deeply sampled blood TCRbeta repertoires from subjects exposed to, actively infected with, or recovered from COVID-19 were included in the dataset. A freely available public database, intended as a resource for researchers studying the immune response to SARS-CoV-2, is where the repertoires were released. Samples were obtained from the ongoing ImmuneRACE study (first 160 participants) and from about 1,300 subjects provided by 6 global collaborators. A de-identified subject ID, COVID-19 status, age in years and sex were almost always included in the sample metadata. Where available, HLA class I and class II types were obtained from metadata supplied by the sample provider rather than from assay-based typing. Summary of the overall study and its limitations: Clinical and demographic metadata were provided uncurated, with the amount varying by source and participant.

CDR1 MNHEY and CDR2 SVGEGT are derived from the germline V gene. The CDR3, cysteine through phenylalanine, is 17 amino acids long. The sequence is cut down to CDR3 DNA, 51 bases in frame from base 1. Germline trimming amounts to 6 bases on V and 4 bases on J, with 17 as the count of junction bases outside the gene matches. One collaborating source in Seattle enrolled patients while the patients were actively infected and followed the patients over time throughout the course of disease. Whole blood was collected in K2EDTA tubes by collaborating institutions according to the institutions' own protocols. Collaborator samples were shipped for TCRbeta analysis as frozen whole blood, isolated PBMCs, or DNA extracted from either sample type. As regards this clone: Its cognate antigen has yet to be identified. Base quality data are lacking; no much larger clone is found one base away.

TCRbeta CDR3 regions were amplified from genomic DNA by means of the immunoSEQ Assay, a bias-controlled multiplex PCR. On the study's bioinformatics: The number of nucleated cells in each sample was estimated by amplification of reference gene primers within the assay. To quantify the absolute abundance of each unique TCRbeta CDR3 rearrangement, sequence reads were collapsed and filtered. For each sample, productive Simpson clonality was calculated by taking the square root of Simpson's diversity index across productive rearrangements. Imported from immuneACCESS, the table was reduced by TCRdb to in-frame sequences with V and J called. These copies leave out some clones; in studies compared against another copy, an unresolved V gene accounts for under half, and the cause of the remainder is not known. Clone size and V and J calls were adopted from that table, with D and trimming inferred from the DNA. The sample records about 130,000 clones, roughly 77% of which are singletons. The ten top clones hold approximately 5.2% of the sample.

The sequence is built from TRBV6-2 or TRBV6-3 and TRBJ1-2; 7 central bases correspond to TRBD1. Specimen: peripheral blood. The TCR comes from a woman between 65 and 79 years old with COVID-19, enrolled during active disease. The base sequence is TGTGCCAGCAGCGGCGTCGTCGGGACAGAGGTTAGCTATGGCTACACCTTC. This gives the protein CASSGVVGTEVSYGYTF.